This entry lists 12 T cell receptor beta chains sequenced from one sample in a study of spatial heterogeneity in lung cancer (dated by TCRdb to between 2018 and 2020). Libraries were made using 5' RACE. Sequencing used a NextSeq 500. In TCRdb, the public reads were trimmed at Q25 with fastp and aligned with MiXCR, with productive beta chains retained. Rows are unified per CDR3 protein, each entry keeping the most common DNA and genes. The table for this sample lists approximately 3,800 distinct CDR3 sequences; less than 10% of them were counted only once. Around three fifths of the sample goes to the ten largest clones. In the paper's terms, the time point label means: sample taken at primary tumor resection. Without any cell sorting, TCR sequencing was performed on whole RNA extracted either from tumor and nontumor lung tissue or from cryopreserved PBMC samples. The sample in question was PBMCs, obtained at surgery. All receptors derive from a female donor with early-stage non-small cell lung cancer.

This clonotype has more than one count but fewer than ten. The chain employs TRBV6-5 and TRBJ1-2, with unresolved D. V was cut by 2 bases and J by 8 bases, with 12 bases left in between. The germline gives CDR1 MNHEY, CDR2 SVGAGI. CDR3 length: 13 amino acids. The CDR3 DNA sequence: TGTGCCAGCAGTTACCGGGATACGGGAGGCTACACCTTC. As protein: CASSYRDTGGYTF.

About this clonotype itself: Germline is not matched at one junction end, which may reflect a read error. J is TRBJ2-1 and V is TRBV19; D remains ambiguous. This CDR3 is built from 14 residues. Germline assignment: CDR1 LNHDA and CDR2 SQIVND (reference sequence). The CDR3 loop is CTSSIGETCSEQFF. CDR3 nucleotide sequence: TGTACCAGTAGTATAGGTGAAACTTGCAGTGAGCAGTTCTTC.

Many counts were recorded for this clonotype. The chain joins TRBV30 to TRBJ2-3, with D uncertain. V was shortened by 4 bases and J by 4 bases, with 6 bases between the two germline ends. CDR1 is GTSNPN, CDR2 SVGIG, per germline (reference sequence). The CDR3 has 11 residues. The CDR3: CAWTRADTQYF. The CDR3 DNA follows: TGTGCCTGGACCCGGGCAGATACGCAGTATTTT.

The chain has TRBV9 and TRBJ2-1; 10 bases fit TRBD1. J was trimmed by 8 bases and V by 0 bases; bases with no gene match: 2. Germline V gene data show CDR1 as SGDLS and CDR2 as YYNGEE. This CDR3 has 14 residues. In DNA, the CDR3 is TGTGCCAGCAGCGTAGGAGGGACAGGGGATGAGCAGTTCTTC. Amino acids: CASSVGGTGDEQFF.

This clonotype was detected many times. The chain uses TRBV27 and TRBJ1-3; D is possibly TRBD1 (6 bases). The CDR3 has 16 amino acids. V was trimmed by 5 bases and J by 2 bases, leaving 16 bases between them. Germline CDR1 MNHEY, CDR2 SMNVEV (reference sequence). In nucleotides, the CDR3 is TGTGCCAGCAGTCCCCGATATGGGGGCCCTGGAAACACCATATATTTT. Its translation is CASSPRYGGPGNTIYF.

This clonotype was recorded many times. The chain has TRBV6-5 and TRBJ1-4; D is perhaps TRBD1 (6 bases). There are 14 residues in the CDR3. The ends were cut back, 5 bases at V and 3 bases at J, with 10 bases in the middle. Per the germline V gene, CDR1 is MNHEY and CDR2 is SVGAGI. CDR3 residues: CASSRTVSNEKLFF. In DNA, the CDR3 is TGTGCCAGCAGTCGGACAGTCTCTAATGAAAAACTGTTTTTT.

This clonotype is categorized as medium-sized. The chain joins TRBV7-2 to TRBJ2-5, with D uncertain. V dropped 5 bases and J dropped 5 bases, with 15 bases sitting between them. Germline CDR1 reads SGHTA; CDR2 reads FQGNSA. The CDR3 consists of 14 residues. Here the CDR3 DNA reads TGTGCCAGCAGCCCTTCTAAGGGTAGGGAGACCCAGTACTTC. Its protein product is CASSPSKGRETQYF.

This clonotype was recorded at least ten times. CDR3 protein: CASSALLEFQYF. In DNA, the CDR3 is TGTGCCAGCAGCGCGCTACTGGAATTTCAGTACTTC. The chain joins TRBV11-2 to TRBJ2-4; D gene ambiguous. Between the trimmed V and J ends, which lost 5 bases and 11 bases, there was a span of 13 bases. The germline CDR1 and CDR2 sequences are SGHAT and FQNNGV. CDR3 length equals 12 residues.

This clonotype showed up just a few times. The chain joins TRBV2 to TRBJ2-1; D possibly corresponds to TRBD2 (6 bases). Trimming removed 3 bases at V and 9 bases at J, with 12 bases between. CDR1 is SNHLY, CDR2 FYNNEI, per germline. The CDR3 length is 13 residues. The CDR3 spells CASSDGRGGEQFF. The CDR3 bases are TGTGCCAGCAGTGATGGGCGGGGAGGTGAGCAGTTCTTC.

The V gene is TRBV7-2, the J gene TRBJ2-5; tentative D call: TRBD2 (6 bases). Germline V gives CDR1 SGHTA, CDR2 FQGNSA. CDR3 length equals 15 residues. V was shortened by 2 bases and J by 2 bases, with 12 bases between the two germline ends. Here the CDR3 DNA reads TGTGCCAGCAGCTTACTGTACGGAGGGCAAGAGACCCAGTACTTC. This encodes CASSLLYGGQETQYF.

By its share, this clonotype is medium-sized. The rearrangement links TRBV30 to TRBJ2-1; D unresolved. Germline V gene lookup returns CDR1 GTSNPN and CDR2 SVGIG (reference sequence). The CDR3 has 11 amino acids. V lost 0 bases and J 13 bases, leaving 10 bases between the germline ends. The CDR3 sequence: CAWSVTNIQFF. CDR3 bases: TGTGCCTGGAGTGTAACTAATATTCAGTTCTTC.

This clonotype is medium-sized in the sample. V and J are TRBV20-1 and TRBJ1-1, with 7 nucleotides matching TRBD1. Trimming removed 1 base from V and 3 bases from J; junction bases left unmatched: 2. The CDR3 is 13 amino acids. The germline CDR1 and CDR2 sequences are DFQATT and SNEGSKA (reference sequence). CDR3 sequence (DNA): TGCAGTGCTAGAGGGCAGGGGGACACTGAAGCTTTCTTT. It encodes CSARGQGDTEAFF.